This T cell receptor (beta chain) was sequenced during a study of CD8+ T cells in alopecia areata. In the study overall: Treatment ran 6 to 18 months, with 6 months of follow-up afterward. Study conclusions and caveats: Greater clonality was observed in lesional scalp samples, especially alopecia totalis/universalis, versus normal scalp.

CDR1 MGHDK and CDR2 SYGVNS come from the germline V gene. This CDR3 is built from 16 residues. Trimming cost V 6 bases and J 7 bases, with 21 bases left between them. Comment on this clone: What it binds is unknown.

RNA extraction and reverse transcription yielded cDNA as sequencing template. Produced via immunoSEQ multiplex PCR; TCRdb's table is partial and in-frame only. The table includes about 180,000 clones, around 64% detected once. The chain combines TRBV25-1 with TRBJ2-2; D possibly matches TRBD1 or TRBD2 (5 bases each). The sequence derives from a human donor with alopecia areata. The sequences come from CD8+ T cells sorted from blood, collected at week 0. This CDR3 reads CASSRAIGPRGGELFF. The CDR3 DNA reads TGTGCCAGCAGCAGAGCTATAGGCCCGAGGGGCGGGGAGCTGTTTTTT.